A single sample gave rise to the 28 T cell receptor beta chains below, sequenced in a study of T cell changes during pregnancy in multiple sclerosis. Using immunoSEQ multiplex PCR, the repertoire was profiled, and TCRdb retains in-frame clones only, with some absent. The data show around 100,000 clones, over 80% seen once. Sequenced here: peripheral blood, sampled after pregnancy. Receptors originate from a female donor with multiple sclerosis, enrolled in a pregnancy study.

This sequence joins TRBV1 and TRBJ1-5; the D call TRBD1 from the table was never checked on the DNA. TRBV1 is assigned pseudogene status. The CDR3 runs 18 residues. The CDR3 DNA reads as TGCACCAGCAGCCAATCATCCGGGACAGGGGGCTCAAATCAGCCCCAGCATTTT. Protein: CTSSQSSGTGGSNQPQHF.

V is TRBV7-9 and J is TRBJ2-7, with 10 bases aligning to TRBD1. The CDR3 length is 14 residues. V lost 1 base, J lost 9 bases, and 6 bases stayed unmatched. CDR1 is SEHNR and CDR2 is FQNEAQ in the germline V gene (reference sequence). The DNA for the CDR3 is TGTGCCAGCAGCTTAGGGGGACAGGGGCTCGGGCAGTACTTC. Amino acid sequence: CASSLGGQGLGQYF.

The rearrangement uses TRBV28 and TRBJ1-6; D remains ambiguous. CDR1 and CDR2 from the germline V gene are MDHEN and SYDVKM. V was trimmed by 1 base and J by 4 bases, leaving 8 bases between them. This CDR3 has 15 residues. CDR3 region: CASSLSGNYNSPLHF. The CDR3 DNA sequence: TGTGCCAGCAGTTTATCAGGAAATTATAATTCACCCCTCCACTTT.

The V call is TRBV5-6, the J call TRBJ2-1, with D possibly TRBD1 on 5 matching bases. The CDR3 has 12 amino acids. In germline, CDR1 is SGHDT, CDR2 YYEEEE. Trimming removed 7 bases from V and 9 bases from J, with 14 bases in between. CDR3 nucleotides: TGTGCCAGCGGTGGGGCCGGCGGTGAGCAGTTCTTC. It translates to CASGGAGGEQFF.

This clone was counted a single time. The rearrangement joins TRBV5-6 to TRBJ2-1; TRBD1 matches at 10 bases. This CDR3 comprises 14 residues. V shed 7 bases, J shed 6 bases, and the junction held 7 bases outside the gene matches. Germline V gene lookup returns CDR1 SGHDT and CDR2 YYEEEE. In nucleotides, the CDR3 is TGTGCCAGCGACTGGACAGGGGGTTTCAATGAGCAGTTCTTC. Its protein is CASDWTGGFNEQFF.

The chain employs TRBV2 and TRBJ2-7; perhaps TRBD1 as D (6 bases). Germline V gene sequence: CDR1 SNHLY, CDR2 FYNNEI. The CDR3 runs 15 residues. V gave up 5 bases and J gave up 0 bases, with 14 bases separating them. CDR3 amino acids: CASSPSRQVSYEQYF. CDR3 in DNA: TGTGCCAGCAGTCCCAGCCGACAGGTCTCCTACGAGCAGTACTTC.

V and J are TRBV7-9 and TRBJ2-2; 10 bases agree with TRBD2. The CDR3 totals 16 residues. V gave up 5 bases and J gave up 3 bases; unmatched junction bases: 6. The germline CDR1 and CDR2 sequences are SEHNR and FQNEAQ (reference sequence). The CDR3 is CASSALAGEYTGELFF. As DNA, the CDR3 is TGTGCCAGCAGCGCCCTAGCGGGAGAGTACACCGGGGAGCTGTTTTTT.

CDR3 region: CSVFRAGVNIQYF. The CDR3 nucleotides read TGCAGCGTGTTCAGAGCGGGAGTGAACATTCAGTACTTC. J is TRBJ2-4 and V is TRBV29-1; 8 bases are a match to TRBD2. Germline loops: CDR1 SQVTM, CDR2 ANQGSEA. The CDR3 consists of 13 residues. V was clipped by 6 bases and J by 7 bases; unmatched bases: 8.

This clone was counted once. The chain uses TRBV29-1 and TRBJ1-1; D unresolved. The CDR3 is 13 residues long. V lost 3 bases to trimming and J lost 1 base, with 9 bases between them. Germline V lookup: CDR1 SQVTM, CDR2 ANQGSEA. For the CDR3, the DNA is TGCAGCGTTGAGAGGAGGCAGAACACTGAAGCTTTCTTT. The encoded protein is CSVERRQNTEAFF.

The CDR3 protein is CASSLAGTGLISPLHF. Written as DNA, the CDR3 is TGTGCCAGCAGCTTGGCTGGGACAGGTCTTATTTCACCCCTCCACTTT. The rearrangement links TRBV5-6 to TRBJ1-6; 8 bases are a match to TRBD1. V dropped 0 bases and J dropped 9; count of bases not matched to a gene: 8. The germline CDR1 and CDR2 sequences are SGHDT and YYEEEE. The CDR3 runs to 16 residues.

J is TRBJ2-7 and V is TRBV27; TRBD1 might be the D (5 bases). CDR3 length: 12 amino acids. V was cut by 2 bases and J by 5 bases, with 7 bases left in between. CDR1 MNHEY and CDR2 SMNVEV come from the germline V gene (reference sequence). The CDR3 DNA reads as TGTGCCAGCAGTTTACAGGGTAACGAGCAGTACTTC. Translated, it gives CASSLQGNEQYF.

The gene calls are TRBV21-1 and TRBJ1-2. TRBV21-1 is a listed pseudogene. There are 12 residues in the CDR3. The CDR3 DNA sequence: TGTGCCAGCAGCAAAGTTACTCGAGGCTACACCTTC. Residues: CASSKVTRGYTF.

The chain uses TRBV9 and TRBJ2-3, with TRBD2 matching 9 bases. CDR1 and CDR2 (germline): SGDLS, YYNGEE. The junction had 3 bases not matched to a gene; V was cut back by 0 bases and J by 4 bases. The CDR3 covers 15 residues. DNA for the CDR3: TGTGCCAGCAGCGTAGTTAGCGGGAGAGCAGATACGCAGTATTTT. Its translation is CASSVVSGRADTQYF.

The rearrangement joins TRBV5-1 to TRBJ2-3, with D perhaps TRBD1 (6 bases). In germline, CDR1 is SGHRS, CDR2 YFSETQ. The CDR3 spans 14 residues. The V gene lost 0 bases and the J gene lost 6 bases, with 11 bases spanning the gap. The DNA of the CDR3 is TGCGCCAGCAGCTTGGCAGGGGTAGGCGATACGCAGTATTTT. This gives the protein CASSLAGVGDTQYF. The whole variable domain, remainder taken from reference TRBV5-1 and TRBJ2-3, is KAGVTQTPRYLIKTRGQQVTLSCSPISGHRSVSWYQQTPGQGLQFLFEYFSETQRNKGNFPGRFSGRQFSNSRSEMNVSTLELGDSALYLCASSLAGVGDTQYFGPGTRLTVL.

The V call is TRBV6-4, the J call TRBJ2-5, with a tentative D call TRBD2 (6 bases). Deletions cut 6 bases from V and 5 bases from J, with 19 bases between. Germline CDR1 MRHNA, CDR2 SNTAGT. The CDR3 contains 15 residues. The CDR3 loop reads CASSYQPGEGETQYF. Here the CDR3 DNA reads TGTGCCAGCAGCTACCAACCGGGAGAAGGGGAGACCCAGTACTTC.

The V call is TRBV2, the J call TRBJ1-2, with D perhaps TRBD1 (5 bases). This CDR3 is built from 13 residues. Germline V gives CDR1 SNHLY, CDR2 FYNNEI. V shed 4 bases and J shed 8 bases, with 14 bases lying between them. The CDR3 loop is CASSVVQDGGYTF. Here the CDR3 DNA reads TGTGCCAGCAGTGTGGTACAGGACGGGGGCTACACCTTC.

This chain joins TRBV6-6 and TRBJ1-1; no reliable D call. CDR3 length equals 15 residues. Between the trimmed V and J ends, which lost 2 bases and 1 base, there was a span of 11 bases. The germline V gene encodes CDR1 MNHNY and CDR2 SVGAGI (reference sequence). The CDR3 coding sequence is TGTGCCAGCAGTTACCCCAGAGGTCAGAACACTGAAGCTTTCTTT. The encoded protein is CASSYPRGQNTEAFF.

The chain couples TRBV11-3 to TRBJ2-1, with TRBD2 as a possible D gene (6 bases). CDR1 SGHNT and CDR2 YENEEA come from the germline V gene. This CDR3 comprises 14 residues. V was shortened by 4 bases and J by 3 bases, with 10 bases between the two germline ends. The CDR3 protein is CASSSGTHYNEQFF. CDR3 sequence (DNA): TGTGCCAGCAGCTCCGGGACTCACTACAATGAGCAGTTCTTC.

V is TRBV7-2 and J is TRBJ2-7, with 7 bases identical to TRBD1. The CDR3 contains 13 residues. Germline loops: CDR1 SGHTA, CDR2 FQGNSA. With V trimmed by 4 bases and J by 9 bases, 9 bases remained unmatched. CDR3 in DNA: TGTGCCAGCAGCTACGACAGGGATGGGGGGCAGTACTTC. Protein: CASSYDRDGGQYF.

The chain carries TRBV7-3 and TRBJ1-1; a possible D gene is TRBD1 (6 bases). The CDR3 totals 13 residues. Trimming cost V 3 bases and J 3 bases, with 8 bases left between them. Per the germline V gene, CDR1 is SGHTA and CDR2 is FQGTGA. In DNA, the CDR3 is TGTGCCAGCAGCTTCCGACAGGACACTGAAGCTTTCTTT. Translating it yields CASSFRQDTEAFF.

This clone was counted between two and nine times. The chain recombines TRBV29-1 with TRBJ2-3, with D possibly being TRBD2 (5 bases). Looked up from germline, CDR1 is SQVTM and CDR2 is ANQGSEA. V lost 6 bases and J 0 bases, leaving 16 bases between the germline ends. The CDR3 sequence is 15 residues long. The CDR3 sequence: CSVRTRPLSTDTQYF. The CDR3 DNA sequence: TGCAGCGTCCGTACTAGACCCCTAAGCACAGATACGCAGTATTTT.

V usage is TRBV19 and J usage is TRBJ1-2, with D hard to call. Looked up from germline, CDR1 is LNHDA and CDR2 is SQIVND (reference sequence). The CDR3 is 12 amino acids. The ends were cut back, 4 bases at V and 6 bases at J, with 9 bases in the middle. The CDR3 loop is CASSTDYHGYTF. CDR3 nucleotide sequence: TGTGCCAGTAGTACCGACTACCATGGCTACACCTTC.

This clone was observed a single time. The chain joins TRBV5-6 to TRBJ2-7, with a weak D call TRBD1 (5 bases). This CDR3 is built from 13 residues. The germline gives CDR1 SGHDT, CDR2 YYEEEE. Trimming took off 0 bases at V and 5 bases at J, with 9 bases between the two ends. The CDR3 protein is CASSLVRGHEQYF. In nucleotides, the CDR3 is TGTGCCAGCAGCTTGGTTAGGGGCCACGAGCAGTACTTC. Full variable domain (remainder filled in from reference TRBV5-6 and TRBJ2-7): DAGVTQSPTHLIKTRGQQVTLRCSPKSGHDTVSWYQQALGQGPQFIFQYYEEEERQRGNFPDRFSGHQFPNYSSELNVNALLLGDSALYLCASSLVRGHEQYFGPGTRLTVT.

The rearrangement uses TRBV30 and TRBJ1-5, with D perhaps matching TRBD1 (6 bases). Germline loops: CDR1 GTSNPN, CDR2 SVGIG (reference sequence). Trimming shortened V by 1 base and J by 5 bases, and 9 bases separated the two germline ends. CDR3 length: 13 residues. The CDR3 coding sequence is TGTGCCTGGAGTGGGAACAGGGATCAGCCCCAGCATTTT. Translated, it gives CAWSGNRDQPQHF.

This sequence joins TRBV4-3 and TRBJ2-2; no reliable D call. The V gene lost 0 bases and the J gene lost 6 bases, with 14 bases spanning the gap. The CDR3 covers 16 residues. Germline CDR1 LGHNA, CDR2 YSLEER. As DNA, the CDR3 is TGCGCCAGCAGCCAAGATGTTTTGGTCCGCGCCGGGGAGCTGTTTTTT. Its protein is CASSQDVLVRAGELFF.

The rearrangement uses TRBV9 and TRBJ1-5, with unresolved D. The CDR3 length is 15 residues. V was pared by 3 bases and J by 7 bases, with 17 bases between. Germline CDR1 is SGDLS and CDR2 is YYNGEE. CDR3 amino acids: CASSASAGFGQPQHF. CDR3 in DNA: TGTGCCAGCAGCGCCTCAGCGGGGTTTGGGCAGCCCCAGCATTTT.

The CDR3 coding sequence is TGTGCCAGCAGACTAGCGGGAGGCTCCTACAATGAGCAGTTCTTC. Translating it yields CASRLAGGSYNEQFF. The chain employs TRBV28 and TRBJ2-1; 12 bases align to TRBD2. The CDR3 is made up of 15 amino acids. V lost 6 bases, J lost 0 bases, and 0 bases stayed unmatched. The germline V gene has CDR1 MDHEN and CDR2 SYDVKM.

CDR3 protein: CASSAGGPPDTQYF. The CDR3, as DNA: TGTGCCAGCTCGGCGGGGGGGCCCCCGGATACGCAGTATTTT. The J gene is TRBJ2-3, the V gene TRBV18; TRBD2 agrees at 9 bases. Germline CDR1 KGHSH, CDR2 LQKENI. This CDR3 contains 14 residues. V lost 6 bases and J lost 6; bases outside the gene matches: 7.